A single sample gave rise to the 22 T cell receptor beta chains below, sequenced in a study of identical twins. TCRdb reprocessed the 5' RACE reads with MiXCR, giving one entry per CDR3 protein. The sample has hundreds of thousands of distinct CDR3 sequences, over 15% seen once. These data were likewise used in another study, on T cells expressing NK-cell markers.

Sample: PBMCs. These receptors all come from a woman aged 18 to 35 in good health.

This chain joins TRBV11-3 and TRBJ1-1; D is unresolved. Germline V gene lookup returns CDR1 SGHNT and CDR2 YENEEA. Trimming removed 1 base from V and 6 bases from J, with 9 bases in between. The CDR3 loop spans 13 amino acids. The chain's CDR3 is CASSLGGAAEAFF. The CDR3 DNA reads as TGTGCCAGCAGCTTAGGGGGAGCGGCTGAAGCTTTCTTT.

The J gene is TRBJ1-1, the V gene TRBV18; no firm D call. This CDR3 region has 12 residues. Germline V gene data show CDR1 as KGHSH and CDR2 as LQKENI. Trimming removed 3 bases from V and 7 bases from J, with 9 bases in between. The CDR3 loop reads CASSPGISEAFF. The CDR3 DNA reads TGTGCCAGCTCACCGGGGATTAGTGAAGCTTTCTTT.

The chain links TRBV9 to TRBJ2-1; the match to TRBD2 covers 13 bases. The germline gives CDR1 SGDLS, CDR2 YYNGEE. The CDR3 has 17 residues. The V segment lost 2 bases and the J segment 7 bases; nucleotides outside the gene matches: 9. In DNA form, the CDR3 reads TGTGCCAGCAGCGTCAATATTGGGACTAGCGGGAATAATGAGCAGTTCTTC. Translating it yields CASSVNIGTSGNNEQFF.

This clonotype has only a few counts. This rearrangement joins TRBV20-1 to TRBJ1-1; TRBD1 matches 11 bases. Looked up from germline, CDR1 is DFQATT and CDR2 is SNEGSKA (reference sequence). The CDR3 length is 15 residues. V lost 2 bases to trimming and J lost 5 bases; unmatched junction nucleotides: 7. The CDR3 nucleotides read TGCAGTGCTAGAATCCGGGACAGGGGGAGGACTGAAGCTTTCTTT. Protein sequence: CSARIRDRGRTEAFF.

This clonotype was seen repeatedly, ten times or more. This chain connects TRBV20-1 to TRBJ1-5, with unresolved D. The ends were cut back, 0 bases at V and 6 bases at J, with 15 bases in the middle. CDR1 and CDR2 from the germline V gene are DFQATT and SNEGSKA (reference sequence). The CDR3 loop spans 15 amino acids. The CDR3 region has the DNA TGCAGTGCTAGAGATCCGGGTGTGGCCCCTCAGCCCCAGCATTTT. It translates to CSARDPGVAPQPQHF.

There are a few counts of this clonotype. The V gene is TRBV6-5, the J gene TRBJ1-2; 9 bases line up with TRBD1. Germline V gene lookup returns CDR1 MNHEY and CDR2 SVGAGI. This CDR3 spans 12 amino acids. V lost 6 bases to trimming and J lost 7 bases; unmatched junction nucleotides: 3. The CDR3 bases are TGTGCCAGCAGGATGACAGGGGGTGGCTACACCTTC. This gives the protein CASRMTGGGYTF.

In its sample, this clonotype was seen a few times. V and J are TRBV6-1 and TRBJ2-7; TRBD2 matches at 11 bases. The CDR3 totals 15 residues. After removal of 5 bases from V and 4 bases from J, the junction contained 7 bases not matched to a gene. Per the germline V gene, CDR1 is MNHNS and CDR2 is SASEGT. The CDR3 DNA follows: TGTGCCAGCAGTCCGGGACTAGCGGACCTTTACGAGCAGTACTTC. Protein: CASSPGLADLYEQYF.

The chain couples TRBV4-2 to TRBJ2-5, with 12 bases lining up with TRBD2. The CDR3 length is 16 residues. Germline CDR1 LGHNA, CDR2 YNFKEQ. V lost 4 bases to trimming and J lost 3 bases; unmatched junction nucleotides: 6. Written as DNA, the CDR3 is TGTGCCAGCAGCCTCGGGACTAGCGGGCCAGAAGAGACCCAGTACTTC. Its translation: CASSLGTSGPEETQYF.

The chain couples TRBV20-1 to TRBJ1-6; 9 bases agree with TRBD1. There are 13 residues in the CDR3. Trimming removed 7 bases from V and 7 bases from J; junction bases left unmatched: 5. CDR1 is DFQATT and CDR2 is SNEGSKA in the germline V gene (reference sequence). The CDR3 region has the DNA TGCAGTGTCCCGACAGGGGGAAATTCACCCCTCCACTTT. This translates into CSVPTGGNSPLHF.

This clonotype was picked up many times. The V and J genes are TRBV20-1 and TRBJ2-5, with D unresolved. This CDR3 contains 14 residues. V was clipped by 0 bases and J by 4 bases, with 12 bases between them. Per germline, CDR1 DFQATT and CDR2 SNEGSKA (reference sequence). This CDR3 is CSARDWASGETQYF. CDR3 bases: TGCAGTGCTAGAGATTGGGCTAGTGGAGAGACCCAGTACTTC.

This clonotype was seen more than once but under ten times. The V call is TRBV18, the J call TRBJ2-2; no reliable D call. The CDR3 consists of 13 residues. V was pared by 8 bases and J by 13 bases, with 20 bases between. Germline-derived CDR1 and CDR2 are KGHSH and LQKENI. CDR3 sequence reads: CASTPTGHLGLFF. The CDR3 nucleotides are TGTGCCAGCACCCCGACGGGTCACCTTGGGCTGTTTTTT.

The rearrangement joins TRBV27 to TRBJ1-5; the match to TRBD1 covers 7 bases. The germline V gene encodes CDR1 MNHEY and CDR2 SMNVEV (reference sequence). V was pared by 6 bases and J by 5 bases, with 13 bases of the junction left unmatched. The CDR3 spans 16 residues. In nucleotides, the CDR3 is TGTGCCAGCAGCCGCGACAGGGCTGGGCAACATCAGCCCCAGCATTTT. Protein sequence: CASSRDRAGQHQPQHF.

In its sample, this clonotype was seen a few times. V usage is TRBV6-5 and J usage is TRBJ2-5; 8 nucleotides align to TRBD1. The CDR3 covers 16 residues. Germline-derived CDR1 and CDR2 are MNHEY and SVGAGI. With V trimmed by 0 bases and J by 1 base, 4 bases remained unmatched. The CDR3 region is CASSYSLTGAQETQYF. The CDR3 DNA sequence: TGTGCCAGCAGTTACTCTTTGACAGGGGCCCAAGAGACCCAGTACTTC.

J is TRBJ1-5 and V is TRBV2; D not resolved. CDR1 is SNHLY and CDR2 is FYNNEI in the germline V gene. CDR3 size: 15 residues. V lost 1 base, J lost 7 bases, and 14 bases lay in between. CDR3 protein: CASSEGLEAAQPQHF. The CDR3 nucleotides are TGTGCCAGCAGTGAAGGCCTGGAGGCTGCCCAGCCCCAGCATTTT.

This clonotype came up a few times. A junction end diverges from the germline sequence, so it may reflect a read error. The chain carries TRBV7-7 and TRBJ2-1; 8 nucleotides align to TRBD1. CDR1 SSHAT and CDR2 FNYEAQ come from the germline V gene (reference sequence). The CDR3 consists of 15 residues. The CDR3 is CASSLGQGAIDEQFF. The CDR3 DNA follows: TGTGCTAGCAGCTTAGGGCAGGGGGCTATCGATGAGCAGTTCTTC.

This clonotype has a count of ten or more. V gene TRBV6-5 combines with J gene TRBJ1-2; 7 nucleotides line up with TRBD1. Germline V gene sequence: CDR1 MNHEY, CDR2 SVGAGI. V lost 5 bases and J lost 4; bases outside the gene matches: 10. CDR3 length: 15 amino acids. CDR3 sequence: CASSNRDRESYGYTF. For the CDR3, the DNA is TGTGCCAGCAGTAACCGAGACAGGGAGTCCTATGGCTACACCTTC.

The chain employs TRBV4-3 and TRBJ2-1; 10 positions match TRBD2. From germline, CDR1 is LGHNA and CDR2 YSLEER. V was clipped by 0 bases and J by 4 bases; unmatched bases: 6. The CDR3 sequence is 17 residues long. The CDR3 region is CASSQEETSGRYNEQFF. The CDR3 DNA sequence: TGCGCCAGCAGCCAAGAAGAGACTAGCGGGCGGTACAATGAGCAGTTCTTC.

The chain uses TRBV29-1 and TRBJ2-3; maybe TRBD2 (5 bases). This CDR3 contains 14 residues. Germline CDR1 SQVTM, CDR2 ANQGSEA. Trimming took off 2 bases at V and 4 bases at J, with 13 bases between the two ends. The CDR3 bases are TGCAGCGTTGAAAGGAACAGCGGATCAGATACGCAGTATTTT. This translates into CSVERNSGSDTQYF.

This chain uses TRBV20-1 with TRBJ1-2; D call uncertain. The CDR3 has 14 amino acids. Trimming shortened V by 0 bases and J by 3 bases, and 11 bases separated the two germline ends. The V gene's germline CDR1 is DFQATT and CDR2 SNEGSKA (reference sequence). CDR3 region: CSARDRGRDYGYTF. The CDR3 DNA reads as TGCAGTGCTAGAGATAGAGGGCGGGACTATGGCTACACCTTC.

This clonotype has more than one count but fewer than ten. The chain links TRBV7-2 to TRBJ2-3; D is unresolved. V was clipped by 5 bases and J by 1 base, with 10 bases between them. Germline assignment: CDR1 SGHTA and CDR2 FQGNSA. The CDR3 totals 14 residues. The CDR3 nucleotides are TGTGCCAGCAGCACACGGGTGGGCACAGATACGCAGTATTTT. Encoded protein: CASSTRVGTDTQYF.

This clonotype was counted between two and nine times. V is TRBV29-1 and J is TRBJ2-3, with TRBD1 as a possible D gene (6 bases). The CDR3 has 15 residues. In germline, CDR1 is SQVTM, CDR2 ANQGSEA. V gave up 6 bases and J gave up 2 bases, with 18 bases separating them. The CDR3 spells CSVARSYRDTDTQYF. The CDR3 DNA follows: TGCAGCGTCGCACGCTCCTACAGGGACACAGATACGCAGTATTTT.

This clonotype occurred a few times. The chain is built from TRBV5-6 and TRBJ2-1; D is unclear. V was trimmed by 4 bases and J by 9 bases, leaving 8 bases between them. CDR3 length equals 11 residues. Germline lookup yields CDR1 SGHDT and CDR2 YYEEEE. The CDR3 DNA is TGTGCCAGCAGCCTCGAGATTGAGCAGTTCTTC. Amino acid sequence: CASSLEIEQFF.